These 28 T cell receptor beta chains came from one sample sequenced in a study of blood T cell repertoires in COVID-19. The protocol was immunoSEQ multiplex PCR, while the TCRdb copy is restricted to in-frame clones and leaves out a portion. Of a few hundred thousand clones in the sample, around 85% are singletons; the top ten hold 0.7% to 1%. Sequences were obtained from peripheral blood. The source is a human donor with COVID-19, enrolled during active disease. The donor label of this sample is uncertain.

V usage is TRBV7-9 and J usage is TRBJ1-2, with D possibly being TRBD1 (6 bases). The V and J ends lost 5 bases and 4 bases respectively, with 11 bases between them. This CDR3 comprises 13 residues. Germline V gene lookup returns CDR1 SEHNR and CDR2 FQNEAQ (reference sequence). CDR3 DNA sequence: TGTGCCAGCAGCCGGGACATCAGCTATGGCTACACCTTC. Residues: CASSRDISYGYTF.

The DNA of the CDR3 is TGTGCCACCAGTGATCATCAACTGCAGCCCCAGCATTTT. Amino acids: CATSDHQLQPQHF. This rearrangement joins TRBV24-1 to TRBJ1-5; D is uncertain. Germline-derived CDR1 and CDR2 are KGHDR and SFDVKD. Between the trimmed V and J ends, which lost 3 bases and 7 bases, there was a span of 9 bases. The CDR3 contains 13 residues.

This clone was seen a single time. The chain recombines TRBV7-3 with TRBJ2-3, with D possibly TRBD1 on 6 matching bases. In germline, CDR1 is SGHTA, CDR2 FQGTGA. The ends were cut back, 5 bases at V and 3 bases at J, with 9 bases in the middle. The length of the CDR3 is 13 residues. CDR3 nucleotide sequence: TGTGCCAGCAGCCCGCAGGGGACAGATACGCAGTATTTT. Translated, it gives CASSPQGTDTQYF.

The chain employs TRBV3-1 (or the pseudogene TRBV3-2) and TRBJ2-7; tentative D call: TRBD1 (6 bases). The V end lost 0 bases, the J end lost 6 bases, and 18 bases lay between the germline ends. Germline V gene lookup returns CDR1 LGHDT and CDR2 YNNKEL (reference sequence). The CDR3 spans 16 residues. The CDR3 nucleotides read TGTGCCAGCAGCCAAGAGGGGGCAGGGGTTACCGGCGAGCAGTACTTC. This translates into CASSQEGAGVTGEQYF.

This clone has a single count. The V call is TRBV5-6, the J call TRBJ2-2, with 7 bases lining up with TRBD2. The CDR3 covers 13 residues. Looked up from germline, CDR1 is SGHDT and CDR2 is YYEEEE. The ends lost 2 bases at V and 6 bases at J; junction bases unmatched: 1. Here the CDR3 reads CASSFAGAGELFF. CDR3 nucleotide sequence: TGTGCCAGCAGCTTTGCGGGAGCCGGGGAGCTGTTTTTT.

The chain combines TRBV5-8 with TRBJ2-2; 7 bases line up with TRBD1. J gave up 7 bases and V 4 bases, and 4 bases lay outside the gene matches. Germline V gene sequence: CDR1 SGHTS, CDR2 YDEGEE. This CDR3 is built from 13 residues. CDR3: CASSRQGVGELFF. CDR3 coding DNA: TGTGCCAGCAGCCGACAGGGAGTCGGGGAGCTGTTTTTT.

The chain couples TRBV5-5 to TRBJ1-4; D ambiguous. The CDR3 is 14 amino acids. The ends were cut back, 2 bases at V and 4 bases at J, with 9 bases in the middle. Germline V gene sequence: CDR1 SGHKS, CDR2 YYEKEE (reference sequence). The DNA of the CDR3 is TGTGCCAGCAGCTTCGGGGATAGTAATGAAAAACTGTTTTTT. It codes for CASSFGDSNEKLFF.

J is TRBJ2-5 and V is TRBV18; D is possibly TRBD1 (6 bases). V dropped 3 bases and J dropped 3 bases, with 8 bases sitting between them. The CDR3 runs to 13 residues. CDR1 is KGHSH and CDR2 is LQKENI in the germline V gene. CDR3 in amino acids: CASSPRQEETQYF. The CDR3 region has the DNA TGTGCCAGCTCACCGCGACAGGAAGAGACCCAGTACTTC.

V and J are TRBV27 and TRBJ1-6, with TRBD1 identical over 9 bases. CDR1 is MNHEY and CDR2 is SMNVEV in the germline V gene (reference sequence). The CDR3 spans 15 residues. The junction had 6 bases not matched to a gene; V was cut back by 3 bases and J by 9 bases. The CDR3 loop is CASSFQQGAGSPLHF. DNA of the CDR3: TGTGCCAGCAGTTTTCAACAGGGGGCTGGTTCACCCCTCCACTTT.

The table lists this clone with a few counts. The rearrangement joins TRBV7-3 to TRBJ2-6; possible D gene TRBD2, 5 bases. Germline lookup yields CDR1 SGHTA and CDR2 FQGTGA. Trimming cost V 5 bases and J 0 bases, with 8 bases left between them. The CDR3 runs 15 residues. CDR3 residues: CASSRGGSGANVLTF. The CDR3 DNA follows: TGTGCCAGCAGCCGCGGAGGCTCTGGGGCCAACGTCCTGACTTTC.

Only one count was recorded for this clone. The chain employs TRBV5-4 and TRBJ1-1; D remains ambiguous. Germline CDR1 reads SGHNT; CDR2 reads YYREEE (reference sequence). The V end was cut by 0 bases, the J end by 3 bases, with 6 bases between. The CDR3 totals 13 residues. CDR3 sequence: CASSLGRDTEAFF. Written as DNA, the CDR3 is TGTGCCAGCAGCTTGGGGAGGGACACTGAAGCTTTCTTT.

The rearrangement uses TRBV7-9 and TRBJ1-3; TRBD1 might be the D (5 bases). Deletions cut 0 bases from V and 3 bases from J, with 12 bases between. The CDR3 contains 16 residues. CDR1 SEHNR and CDR2 FQNEAQ come from the germline V gene (reference sequence). For the CDR3, the DNA is TGTGCCAGCAGCTTAGCTGGGAGGGGCAGTGGAAACACCATATATTTT. Translated: CASSLAGRGSGNTIYF.

The V call is TRBV7-9, the J call TRBJ1-2, with D unclear. The CDR3 is made up of 14 amino acids. Germline V CDR1 and CDR2: SEHNR, FQNEAQ (reference sequence). The V gene lost 1 base and the J gene lost 7 bases, with 13 bases spanning the gap. The CDR3 DNA follows: TGTGCCAGCAGCTTAGACGCTGGGGAGACTGGCTACACCTTC. It translates to CASSLDAGETGYTF.

The chain couples TRBV10-3 to TRBJ1-1, with a possible D match to TRBD1 (6 bases). With 4 bases removed from V and 5 bases from J, the gap between germline ends came to 17 bases. Looked up from germline, CDR1 is ENHRY and CDR2 is SYGVKD. The CDR3 consists of 15 residues. The CDR3 spells CAISVRTDLDTEAFF. For the CDR3, the DNA is TGTGCCATCAGTGTCAGGACAGACTTGGATACTGAAGCTTTCTTT.

This clone was counted a single time. CDR3 in amino acids: CASSLSSSGTPEQFF. Here the CDR3 DNA reads TGTGCCAGCAGCCTATCGTCTAGCGGGACCCCTGAGCAGTTCTTC. The gene calls are TRBV11-2 and TRBJ2-1; 9 bases are a match to TRBD2. J lost 9 bases, V lost 5 bases, and 11 bases had no gene match. Germline V gene data show CDR1 as SGHAT and CDR2 as FQNNGV. CDR3 size: 15 residues. Full variable domain (remainder filled in from reference TRBV11-2 and TRBJ2-1): EAGVAQSPRYKIIEKRQSVAFWCNPISGHATLYWYQQILGQGPKLLIQFQNNGVVDDSQLPKDRFSAERLKGVDSTLKIQPAKLEDSAVYLCASSLSSSGTPEQFFGPGTRLTVL.

As for this clone: Other DNA sequences in the sample encode the same CDR3. The chain couples TRBV19 to TRBJ1-1; TRBD1 might be the D (5 bases). Between the trimmed V and J ends, which lost 3 bases and 1 base, there was a span of 6 bases. This CDR3 is built from 13 residues. CDR1 LNHDA and CDR2 SQIVND come from the germline V gene (reference sequence). CDR3: CASSIGGNTEAFF. CDR3 DNA sequence: TGTGCCAGTAGTATCGGGGGGAACACTGAAGCTTTCTTT.

The chain combines TRBV12-2 with TRBJ1-1. TRBV12-2 is a pseudogene locus. There are 19 residues in the CDR3. CDR3 DNA sequence: TGTGCAAGTCGCTTAGCGAAGAGAGGCGGGGATGGGCTGAACACTGAAGCTTTCTTT. Its translation: CASRLAKRGGDGLNTEAFF.

V and J are TRBV19 and TRBJ1-1; D gene uncertain. Per the germline V gene, CDR1 is LNHDA and CDR2 is SQIVND (reference sequence). The CDR3 runs to 16 residues. V was trimmed by 6 bases and J by 3 bases, leaving 20 bases between them. CDR3 region: CASRNGRAATDTEAFF. As DNA, the CDR3 is TGTGCCAGTAGGAACGGGAGGGCCGCAACGGACACTGAAGCTTTCTTT.

This chain joins TRBV3-1 (or the pseudogene TRBV3-2) and TRBJ1-1; 9 bases line up with TRBD1. CDR1 and CDR2 from the germline V gene are LGHDT and YNNKEL (reference sequence). The V and J ends lost 7 bases and 11 bases, in that order; junction bases with no gene match: 14. The CDR3 loop spans 14 amino acids. The CDR3 here is CASTPESDRGAAFF. The CDR3 DNA is TGTGCCAGCACCCCAGAATCGGACAGGGGAGCTGCTTTCTTT.

Note on this clone: Other nucleotide sequences from this sample produce the same CDR3. The V gene is TRBV3-1 (or the pseudogene TRBV3-2), the J gene TRBJ1-5; D unresolved. The CDR3 totals 13 residues. Looked up from germline, CDR1 is LGHDT and CDR2 is YNNKEL (reference sequence). V was pared by 0 bases and J by 4 bases, with 4 bases between. The CDR3 DNA is TGTGCCAGCAGCCAAGACAGAAATCAGCCCCAGCATTTT. Protein sequence: CASSQDRNQPQHF.

This sequence joins TRBV9 and TRBJ2-5; perhaps TRBD2 as D (6 bases). Looked up from germline, CDR1 is SGDLS and CDR2 is YYNGEE. V shed 7 bases and J shed 4 bases, with 8 bases lying between them. This CDR3 is built from 11 residues. The CDR3 region has the DNA TGTGCCAGCGGGAGGAGAGAGACCCAGTACTTC. It specifies CASGRRETQYF. Full variable domain (rest looked up from reference TRBV9 and TRBJ2-5): DSGVTQTPKHLITATGQRVTLRCSPRSGDLSVYWYQQSLDQGLQFLIQYYNGEERAKGNILERFSAQQFPDLHSELNLSSLELGDSALYFCASGRRETQYFGPGTRLLVL.

The rearrangement uses TRBV19 and TRBJ1-5, with D possibly being TRBD1 (5 bases). V lost 5 bases and J 1 base, leaving 12 bases between the germline ends. CDR3 length: 15 amino acids. The V gene's germline CDR1 is LNHDA and CDR2 SQIVND (reference sequence). The CDR3 DNA reads TGTGCCAGTAGTTTCAGGGTATCGAGCAATCAGCCCCAGCATTTT. Amino acids: CASSFRVSSNQPQHF.

The chain uses TRBV10-3 and TRBJ1-3; D not resolved. V gave up 11 bases and J gave up 3 bases, with 20 bases separating them. Germline V CDR1 and CDR2: ENHRY, SYGVKD. CDR3 length: 15 amino acids. The CDR3 DNA follows: TGTGCCCCCCACCGGGGTATCATTTGTGGAAACACCATATATTTT. This encodes CAPHRGIICGNTIYF.

The chain joins TRBV6-5 to TRBJ1-2, with 10 positions matching TRBD1. Germline trimming cut 2 bases from V and 8 bases from J; bases unmatched to any gene: 5. This CDR3 contains 14 residues. Germline values: CDR1 MNHEY, CDR2 SVGAGI. In nucleotides, the CDR3 is TGTGCCAGCAGTTACACGGGACAGGGGCGCGGCTACACCTTC. It specifies CASSYTGQGRGYTF.

The V gene is TRBV30, the J gene TRBJ1-3, with a possible D match to TRBD1 (5 bases). Germline-derived CDR1 and CDR2 are GTSNPN and SVGIG (reference sequence). The CDR3 spans 12 residues. The V gene lost 8 bases and the J gene lost 2 bases, with 10 bases spanning the gap. CDR3 coding DNA: TGTGCCCAGGCGGGGGCTGGAAACACCATATATTTT. Translation gives CAQAGAGNTIYF.

The gene calls are TRBV19 and TRBJ2-2; D is possibly TRBD1 (6 bases). CDR3 length: 14 amino acids. Looked up from germline, CDR1 is LNHDA and CDR2 is SQIVND (reference sequence). V was cut by 6 bases and J by 5 bases, with 13 bases left in between. The CDR3 DNA follows: TGTGCCAGTAGACCACCAGGGGAAACCGGGGAGCTGTTTTTT. Translation gives CASRPPGETGELFF.

The chain couples TRBV28 to TRBJ2-7; 14 bases are a match to TRBD2. This CDR3 is 15 amino acids long. V lost 3 bases and J lost 2; bases outside the gene matches: 0. Germline V gene data show CDR1 as MDHEN and CDR2 as SYDVKM. The CDR3 loop is CASSLGLAGAYEQYF. Written as DNA, the CDR3 is TGTGCCAGCAGTTTGGGACTAGCGGGAGCCTACGAGCAGTACTTC.

The gene calls are TRBV11-2 and TRBJ2-5; the match to TRBD2 covers 8 bases. In germline, CDR1 is SGHAT, CDR2 FQNNGV. This CDR3 comprises 14 residues. The V gene end was trimmed by 1 base and the J gene end by 3 bases; junction bases not matched to a gene: 1. CDR3 sequence reads: CASSLALAEETQYF. The CDR3 DNA is TGTGCCAGCAGCTTAGCACTAGCGGAAGAGACCCAGTACTTC.